This TCR beta chain came from a study of shared clonotypes between healthy human individuals. Study findings and constraints: Four donors had around 5% of their naive CD4 clonotypes in common. The generation probabilities recorded for non-shared clonotypes fell below those of clonotypes shared by all four donors.

Notes on this clone: Its antigen is currently unknown.

Replicate sorted-subset PCRs were loaded with around 220 ng DNA, roughly 33,000 T cell genomes. TCRdb's table, derived via immunoSEQ multiplex PCR, lists solely in-frame clones and lacks some. Of hundreds of thousands of clones listed, around 95% are singletons. The germline gives CDR1 SGDLS, CDR2 YYNGEE. The CDR3 has 14 amino acids. V lost 3 bases to trimming and J lost 0 bases, with 10 bases between them. Naive-designated CD8 cells lacked CD45RO, were positively enriched for CCR7, and omitted terminally differentiated effector memory CD45RA+ cells. The rearrangement joins TRBV9 to TRBJ2-7; D gene uncertain. The source is a woman aged 25 to 39 in good health. The specimen was naive CD8+ T cells sorted from blood. CDR3 residues: CASSAQTPSYEQYF. The CDR3 DNA reads as TGTGCCAGCAGCGCCCAGACTCCCTCCTACGAGCAGTACTTC.